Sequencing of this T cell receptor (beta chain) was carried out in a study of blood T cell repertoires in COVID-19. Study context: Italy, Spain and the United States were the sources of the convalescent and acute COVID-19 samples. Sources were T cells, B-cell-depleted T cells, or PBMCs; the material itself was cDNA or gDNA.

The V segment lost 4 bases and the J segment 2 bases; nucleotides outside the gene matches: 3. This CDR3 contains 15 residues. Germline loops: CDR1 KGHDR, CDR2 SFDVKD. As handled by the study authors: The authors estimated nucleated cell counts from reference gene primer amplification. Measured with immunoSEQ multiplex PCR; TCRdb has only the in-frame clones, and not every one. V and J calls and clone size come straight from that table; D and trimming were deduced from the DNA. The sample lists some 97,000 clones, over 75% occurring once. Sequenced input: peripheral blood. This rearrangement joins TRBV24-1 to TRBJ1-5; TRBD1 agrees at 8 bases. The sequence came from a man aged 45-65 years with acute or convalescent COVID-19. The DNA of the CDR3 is TGTGCCACCAGTGACACAGGGGGTGGCAATCAGCCCCAGCATTTT. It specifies CATSDTGGGNQPQHF.